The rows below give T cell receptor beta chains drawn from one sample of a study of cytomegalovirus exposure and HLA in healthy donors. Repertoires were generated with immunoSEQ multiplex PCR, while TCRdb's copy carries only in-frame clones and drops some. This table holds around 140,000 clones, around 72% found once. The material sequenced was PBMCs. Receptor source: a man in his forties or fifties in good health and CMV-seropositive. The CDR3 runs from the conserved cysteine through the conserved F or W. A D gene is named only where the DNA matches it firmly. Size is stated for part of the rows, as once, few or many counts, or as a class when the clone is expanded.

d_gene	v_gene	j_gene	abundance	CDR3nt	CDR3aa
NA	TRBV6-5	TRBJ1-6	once	TGTGCCAGCACCGAAGACGGAGTTAATTCACCCCTCCACTTT	CASTEDGVNSPLHF
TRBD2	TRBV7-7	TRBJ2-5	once	TGTGCCAGCAGCTCGGGACTAGCGGAACAAGAGACCCAGTACTTC	CASSSGLAEQETQYF
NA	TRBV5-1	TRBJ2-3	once	TGCGCCAGCAGCTTGGTGCAGGGTTTGGGGGATACGCAGTATTTT	CASSLVQGLGDTQYF
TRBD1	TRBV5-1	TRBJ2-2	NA	TGCGCCAGCAGCTCGCGGACAGGGCAATCCGGGGAGCTGTTTTTT	CASSSRTGQSGELFF
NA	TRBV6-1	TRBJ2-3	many	TGTGCCAGCAGTGAACTAGCTTGGGGCACAGATACGCAGTATTTT	CASSELAWGTDTQYF
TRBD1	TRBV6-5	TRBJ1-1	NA	TGTGCCAGCAGTTACGGTGGGACAGGGCACACTGAAGCTTTCTTT	CASSYGGTGHTEAFF
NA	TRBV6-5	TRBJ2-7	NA	TGTGCCAGCAGTTACTCGAACGGGTTCGAGCAGTACTTC	CASSYSNGFEQYF
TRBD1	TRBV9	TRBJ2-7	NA	TGTGCCAGCAGCCCCCGGACAGGGAAGGACGAGCAGTACTTC	CASSPRTGKDEQYF
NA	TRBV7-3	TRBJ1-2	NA	TGTGCCAGCAGCTTGGGGCCTAACTATGGCTACACCTTC	CASSLGPNYGYTF
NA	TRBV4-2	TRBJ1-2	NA	TGTGCCAGCAGGGGAGGGTTCAATGGCTACACCTTC	CASRGGFNGYTF
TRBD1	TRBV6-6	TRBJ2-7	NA	TGTGCCAGCAGCAAACCGGGACAGGGGGCCTACGAGCAGTACTTC	CASSKPGQGAYEQYF
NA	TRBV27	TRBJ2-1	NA	TGTGCCAGCAGTTTACCTAGCTCTAACAATGAGCAGTTCTTC	CASSLPSSNNEQFF
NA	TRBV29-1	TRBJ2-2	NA	TGCAGCGTTCCCGTGGGCAGGGATGACACCGGGGAGCTGTTTTTT	CSVPVGRDDTGELFF
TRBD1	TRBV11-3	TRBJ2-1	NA	TGTGCCAGCAGCTTAGATGGACCACAGGGGGGCTCCTACAATGAGCAGTTCTTC	CASSLDGPQGGSYNEQFF
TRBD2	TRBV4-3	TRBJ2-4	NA	TGCGCCAGCAGCCAAACCACTAGCGGGGGAACCAAAAACATTCAGTACTTC	CASSQTTSGGTKNIQYF
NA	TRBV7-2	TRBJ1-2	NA	TGTGCCAGCAGCATGACAGTTCCCTATGGCTACACCTTC	CASSMTVPYGYTF
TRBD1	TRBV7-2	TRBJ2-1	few	TGTGCCAGCAGCACCACGACAGGGATTGAGCAGTTCTTC	CASSTTTGIEQFF
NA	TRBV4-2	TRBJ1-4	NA	TGTGCCAGCAGCCAAGATGTGAGGGCAACTAATGAAAAACTGTTTTTT	CASSQDVRATNEKLFF
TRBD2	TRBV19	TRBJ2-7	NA	TGTGCCAGTAGTATAAGGACTAGCGGGCTATACGAGCAGTACTTC	CASSIRTSGLYEQYF
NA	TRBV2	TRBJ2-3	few	TGTGCCAGCAATCTGGAGCCGGTCACAGATACGCAGTATTTT	CASNLEPVTDTQYF
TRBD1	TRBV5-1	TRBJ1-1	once	TGCGCCAGCAGCCCCCGGGACAGCCAAGGGGGCACTGAAGCTTTCTTT	CASSPRDSQGGTEAFF
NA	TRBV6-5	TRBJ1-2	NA	TGTGCCAGCAGTTACTCGAGGGGGAACCCAGCGGGCTACACCTTC	CASSYSRGNPAGYTF
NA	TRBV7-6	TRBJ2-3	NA	TGTGCCAGCAGCCCGGGGAGGGATACGCAGTATTTT	CASSPGRDTQYF
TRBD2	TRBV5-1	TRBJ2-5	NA	TGCGCCAGCAGCTTGGCCGTAGCGGGGGGAGAGACCCAGTACTTC	CASSLAVAGGETQYF
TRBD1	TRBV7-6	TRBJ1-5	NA	TGTGCCAGCAGCTTAGGGACAGGCAACAATCAGCCCCAGCATTTT	CASSLGTGNNQPQHF